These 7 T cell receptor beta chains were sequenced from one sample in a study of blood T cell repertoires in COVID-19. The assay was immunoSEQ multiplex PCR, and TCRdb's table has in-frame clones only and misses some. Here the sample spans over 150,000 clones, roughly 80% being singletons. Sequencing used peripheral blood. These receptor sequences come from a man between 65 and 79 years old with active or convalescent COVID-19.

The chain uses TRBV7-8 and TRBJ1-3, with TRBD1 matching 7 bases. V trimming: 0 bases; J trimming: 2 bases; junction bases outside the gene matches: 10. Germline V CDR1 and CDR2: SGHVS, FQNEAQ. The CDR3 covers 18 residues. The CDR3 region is CASSLARDSLLAGNTIYF. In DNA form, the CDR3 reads TGTGCCAGCAGCTTAGCGAGGGACAGCCTTTTGGCTGGAAACACCATATATTTT.

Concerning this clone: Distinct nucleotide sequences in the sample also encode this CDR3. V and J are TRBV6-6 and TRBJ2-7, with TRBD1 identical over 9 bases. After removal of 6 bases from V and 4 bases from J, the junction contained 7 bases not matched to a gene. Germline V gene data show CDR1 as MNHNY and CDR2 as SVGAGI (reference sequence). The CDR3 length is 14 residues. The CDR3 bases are TGTGCCAGCAGCCTTACAGGGGGCTCTTACGAGCAGTACTTC. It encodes CASSLTGGSYEQYF.

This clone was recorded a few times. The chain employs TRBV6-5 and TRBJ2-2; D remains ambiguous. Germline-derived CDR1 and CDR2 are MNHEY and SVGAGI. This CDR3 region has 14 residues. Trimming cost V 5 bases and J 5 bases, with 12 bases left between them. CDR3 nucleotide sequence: TGTGCCAGCAGTAGTCAGATGAATACCGGGGAGCTGTTTTTT. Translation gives CASSSQMNTGELFF.

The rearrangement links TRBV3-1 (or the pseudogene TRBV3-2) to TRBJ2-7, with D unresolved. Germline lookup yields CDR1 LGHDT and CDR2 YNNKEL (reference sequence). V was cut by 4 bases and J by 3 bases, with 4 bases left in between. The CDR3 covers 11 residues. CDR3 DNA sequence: TGTGCCAGCAGCCGCTACTACGAGCAGTACTTC. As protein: CASSRYYEQYF.

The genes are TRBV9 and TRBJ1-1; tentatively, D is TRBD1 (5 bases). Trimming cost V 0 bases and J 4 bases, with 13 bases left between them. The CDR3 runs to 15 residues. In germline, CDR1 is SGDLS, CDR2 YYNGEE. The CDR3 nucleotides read TGTGCCAGCAGCGTAGGGGGCCTCTCGGGCACTGAAGCTTTCTTT. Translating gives CASSVGGLSGTEAFF.

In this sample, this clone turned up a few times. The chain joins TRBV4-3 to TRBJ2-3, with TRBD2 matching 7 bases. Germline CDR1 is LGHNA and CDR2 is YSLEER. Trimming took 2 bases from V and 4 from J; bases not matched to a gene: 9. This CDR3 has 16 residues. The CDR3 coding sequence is TGCGCCAGCAGCCAATCCCCCCTGGCGGGGGCAGATACGCAGTATTTT. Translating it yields CASSQSPLAGADTQYF.

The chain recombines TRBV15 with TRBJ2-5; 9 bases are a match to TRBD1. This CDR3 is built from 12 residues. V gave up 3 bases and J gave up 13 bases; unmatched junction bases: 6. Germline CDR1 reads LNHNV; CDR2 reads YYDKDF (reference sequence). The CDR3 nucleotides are TGTGCCACCAGCAGGGACAGGGGCCCAATGTACTTC. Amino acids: CATSRDRGPMYF. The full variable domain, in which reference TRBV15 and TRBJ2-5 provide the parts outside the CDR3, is DAMVIQNPRYQVTQFGKPVTLSCSQTLNHNVMYWYQQKSSQAPKLLFHYYDKDFNNEADTPDNFQSRRPNTSFCFLDIRSPGLGDTAMYLCATSRDRGPMYFGPGTRLLVL.